Below, 8 T cell receptor beta chains from the same sample are listed, as sequenced in a study of glioma-infiltrating T cells. The iRepertoire nested amplicon-rescue multiplex PCR amplified TCR alpha and beta CDR3s from RNA. Via MiXCR, TCRdb re-called the multiplex PCR reads, giving one row per CDR3 protein. The profile shows fewer than 200,000 distinct CDR3 sequences, around 40% of them singletons. The sequenced sample consisted of glioma tissue, nonneoplastic brain tissue, or PBMCs (not recorded which). Receptors originate from a human donor with low-grade glioma or glioblastoma, undergoing nonglioma brain surgery, or in good health (not recorded which).

About this clonotype: A clone one base away is much larger, so this may be a read error. The V call is TRBV28, the J call TRBJ2-1, with D unclear. The CDR3 has 12 residues. V lost 10 bases, J lost 8 bases, and 15 bases lay in between. The germline V gene has CDR1 MDHEN and CDR2 SYDVKM. The CDR3 region is CATLTLGHEQFF. In nucleotides, the CDR3 is TGTGCCACCCTAACCCTCGGACATGAGCAGTTCTTC.

In regard to this clonotype: This may arise from a read error, as a much more abundant clone is one base away. J is TRBJ1-1 and V is TRBV6-4; D is unresolved. The CDR3 has 12 residues. Germline values: CDR1 MRHNA, CDR2 SNTAGT. The CDR3 region has the DNA TGTGCCAGCAGTGACTCCGGGTCTGAAGCTTCCTTT. Its protein product is CASSDSGSEASF.

At least ten counts were recorded for this clonotype. The chain couples TRBV20-1 to TRBJ2-3, with 9 bases aligning to TRBD2. V gave up 5 bases and J gave up 0 bases; unmatched junction bases: 3. This CDR3 is 14 amino acids long. CDR1 is DFQATT and CDR2 is SNEGSKA in the germline V gene (reference sequence). The CDR3 spells CSASSGNSTDTQYF. The DNA of the CDR3 is TGCAGTGCTTCTAGCGGGAATAGCACAGATACGCAGTATTTT.

The rearrangement uses TRBV2 and TRBJ2-7; D gene ambiguous. This CDR3 comprises 15 residues. Germline V gives CDR1 SNHLY, CDR2 FYNNEI. Trimming pared 6 bases from V and 5 bases from J, leaving 20 bases between. The CDR3 is CASRRTLGHYHEQYF. The DNA of the CDR3 is TGTGCCAGCAGAAGAACCCTTGGTCACTACCACGAGCAGTACTTC.

The chain employs TRBV29-1 and TRBJ2-5, with TRBD2 identical over 7 bases. The junction had 7 bases not matched to a gene; V was cut back by 4 bases and J by 2 bases. The germline V gene has CDR1 SQVTM and CDR2 ANQGSEA. CDR3 length: 14 amino acids. CDR3 protein: CSVAAGIEQETQYF. In DNA form, the CDR3 reads TGCAGCGTTGCAGCGGGGATAGAGCAAGAGACCCAGTACTTC.

This chain joins TRBV20-1 and TRBJ2-1; D is unclear. The CDR3 covers 13 residues. The germline gives CDR1 DFQATT, CDR2 SNEGSKA (reference sequence). V shed 2 bases and J shed 4 bases, with 9 bases lying between them. The CDR3 nucleotides are TGCAGTGCTAGAAGTAGGGTGTACAATGAGCAGTTCTTC. This translates into CSARSRVYNEQFF.

To note about this clonotype: A read error may be the cause here, since a much bigger clone is one base away. This chain joins TRBV19 and TRBJ2-2; no clear D gene. The germline gives CDR1 LNHDA, CDR2 SQIVND (reference sequence). This CDR3 is built from 14 residues. Trimming pared 3 bases from V and 3 bases from J, leaving 8 bases between. CDR3 nucleotides: TGTGCCAGTAGTATTAGCATGTACACCGGGGAGCTGTTTTTT. Amino acid sequence: CASSISMYTGELFF.

Regarding this clonotype: The junction does not match germline at one end; this may be a read error. This chain joins TRBV5-4 and TRBJ2-1, with D possibly matching TRBD1 (5 bases). The germline CDR1 and CDR2 sequences are SGHNT and YYREEE (reference sequence). CDR3 length: 17 residues. This CDR3 is CASSLIKWGGTYNEQLF. CDR3 coding DNA: TGTGCCAGCAGCTTGATTAAGTGGGGCGGTACCTACAATGAGCAGCTCTTC.